This T cell receptor beta chain stems from a study of T cell clones after liver transplantation. For the study at large: Post-transplant blood was tracked for graft-donor-reactive T cell clones identified in a pre-transplant mixed lymphocyte reaction. Standard immunosuppression, with no induction, continued until 12-24 months after transplant. Three of eight recipients were HCV-positive; others had non-autoimmune, non-viral indications.

Clones were read by immunoSEQ multiplex PCR, and TCRdb kept only the in-frame ones, dropping some. Of 65,000 to 70,000 clones listed, 90% to 95% are singletons. The sequence derives from a human patient who received a liver transplant. The graft donor may have contributed some T cells. This material consisted of CD4+ T cells from blood, taken roughly 25 months after liver transplant.

The CDR3 DNA reads as TGTGCCAGCAGCTTAGGGGGACTTTTAAACGAGCAGTACTTC. Its protein is CASSLGGLLNEQYF. This rearrangement joins TRBV7-2 to TRBJ2-7, with D possibly TRBD2 on 6 matching bases. The CDR3 spans 14 residues. Germline V gene data show CDR1 as SGHTA and CDR2 as FQGNSA. With 1 base removed from V and 5 bases from J, the gap between germline ends came to 12 bases.